The present T cell receptor beta chain was sequenced within a study of blood T cell repertoires in COVID-19. Study information: The samples span acute and convalescent COVID-19 from the United States, Italy and Spain.

Per the authors' pipeline: The assay estimated nucleated cells by amplifying reference gene primers. The assay was immunoSEQ multiplex PCR, and TCRdb's table has in-frame clones only and misses some. That table furnishes V, J and clone size, whereas the DNA furnished D and trimming. The sample comprises about 24,000 clones, less than 75% of which are singletons, and around 21% rests with the top ten. The length of the CDR3 is 14 residues. Germline V gives CDR1 SGHAT, CDR2 FQDESV (reference sequence). V shed 4 bases and J 5 bases; nucleotides not matched to a gene: 5. The specimen sequenced was peripheral blood. This rearrangement joins TRBV11-1 to TRBJ2-1; 7 nucleotides line up with TRBD1. The source of this sequence is a human donor in a cohort sampled during active or convalescent COVID-19. CDR3 DNA sequence: TGTGCCAGCAGCTCTGGACAGGATAACAATGAGCAGTTCTTC. As protein: CASSSGQDNNEQFF.